This T cell receptor (beta chain) derives from a study of blood T cell repertoires in COVID-19 (TCRdb year 2020). Describing the broader study: Collaborator samples came from the United States, Italy and Spain and covered acute and convalescent phases of COVID-19. The prospective study material was composed of cDNA or gDNA derived from T cells, B-cell-depleted T cells, or PBMCs. HLA class I and class II types, where available, came from metadata supplied by the sample provider rather than from assay-based typing. Subjects who had been exposed to COVID-19, were actively infected with it, or had recovered from it provided the deeply sampled blood TCRbeta repertoires that made up the dataset. A freely available public database, intended as a resource for researchers studying the immune response to SARS-CoV-2, is where the repertoires were released. Samples were obtained from the ongoing ImmuneRACE study (first 160 participants) and from over 1,000 subjects provided by 6 global collaborators. The sample metadata nearly always contained a de-identified subject ID, COVID-19 status, age in years and sex. The research as a whole found: The amount of clinical and demographic metadata varied by source and participant and was provided uncurated.

TCRbeta CDR3 regions were amplified from genomic DNA using the immunoSEQ Assay, a bias-controlled multiplex PCR. For the original study's pipeline: The number of nucleated cells in each sample was estimated from the amplification of reference gene primers within the assay. To quantify the absolute abundance of each unique TCRbeta CDR3 rearrangement, sequence reads were collapsed and filtered. Productive Simpson clonality was computed per sample as the square root of Simpson's diversity index over productive rearrangements. TCRdb re-hosts the immuneACCESS table, in-frame sequences only. Its copies lack some clones; in the studies checked, an unresolved V gene accounts for under half of them, and the cause for the rest is not known. The DNA gave D and trimming, while V, J and clone size come from that table. In all, the sample holds 170,000 or so clones, and 90% of those were seen once. The leading ten clones occupy approximately 0.56% of the sample.

Each collaborating institution followed its own protocols to collect whole blood in K2EDTA tubes. For TCRbeta analysis, collaborators shipped samples in one of three forms: frozen whole blood, isolated PBMCs, or DNA extracted from either of those sample types. Comment on this clone: The antigen it binds to is not known. The sample holds no much larger clone one base away, and base qualities are not on file.

Counted from cysteine to phenylalanine, this CDR3 has 15 amino acids. Only the CDR3 part of the read is kept: 45 bases, read in frame from the first base. Per the germline V gene (reference sequence), LNHDA is the CDR1 and SQIVND is the CDR2. Clipping removes 5 bases from V and 0 bases from J, with 7 as the unmatched junction base count. The sequencing input was peripheral blood. This sequence was found in a man aged 45 to 65 with acute or convalescent COVID-19. Here the chain combines TRBV19 and TRBJ2-7, and TRBD1 matches 7 of the central bases. The base sequence is TGTGCCAGTAGTTACACAGGGGTGACCTCCTACGAGCAGTACTTC. This yields the protein CASSYTGVTSYEQYF.